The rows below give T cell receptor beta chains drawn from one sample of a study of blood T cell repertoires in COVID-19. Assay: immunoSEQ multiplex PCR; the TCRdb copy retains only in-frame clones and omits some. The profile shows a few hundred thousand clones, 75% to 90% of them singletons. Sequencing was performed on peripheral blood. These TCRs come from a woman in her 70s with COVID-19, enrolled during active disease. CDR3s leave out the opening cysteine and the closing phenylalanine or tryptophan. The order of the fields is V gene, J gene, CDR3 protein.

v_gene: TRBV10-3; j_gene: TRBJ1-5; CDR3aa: AIKGTGNQSQH
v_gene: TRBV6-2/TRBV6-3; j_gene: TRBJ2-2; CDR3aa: ASSLPGHLGELF
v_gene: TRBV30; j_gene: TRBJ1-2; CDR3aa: AWRENRLSANYGYT
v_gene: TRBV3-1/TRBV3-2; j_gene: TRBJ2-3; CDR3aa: ASSQDGRFGDTDTQY
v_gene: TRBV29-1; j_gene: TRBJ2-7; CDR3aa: SVYTGTAPGQY
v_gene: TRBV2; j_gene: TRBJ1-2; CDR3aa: ASSESGTSNYGYT
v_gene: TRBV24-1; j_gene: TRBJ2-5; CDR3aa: ATSDHGGGGETQY
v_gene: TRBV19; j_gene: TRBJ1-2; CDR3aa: ASSIGTGSGYT
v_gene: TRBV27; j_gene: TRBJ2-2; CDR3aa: ASSLSEGAKVRVDTGELF
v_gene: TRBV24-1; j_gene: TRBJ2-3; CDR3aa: ATSDPGQGPWAHTDTQY
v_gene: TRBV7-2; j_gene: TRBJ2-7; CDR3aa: ASSLKGLLGEQY
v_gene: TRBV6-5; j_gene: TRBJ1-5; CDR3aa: ASSEGGGKPQH
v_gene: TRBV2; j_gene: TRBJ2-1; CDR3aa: ASSEASGGAYEQF
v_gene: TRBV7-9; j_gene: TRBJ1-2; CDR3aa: ASSTNRGANYGYT
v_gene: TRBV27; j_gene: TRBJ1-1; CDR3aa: ASSGQGREAF
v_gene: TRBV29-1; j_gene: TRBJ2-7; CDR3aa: SVEVDNSYEQY
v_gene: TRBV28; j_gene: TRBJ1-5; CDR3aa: ASSPRGHSNQPQH
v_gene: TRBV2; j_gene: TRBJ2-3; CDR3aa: AGWAQSTDTQY
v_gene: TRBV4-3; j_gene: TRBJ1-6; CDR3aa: ASSPAQSPPLH
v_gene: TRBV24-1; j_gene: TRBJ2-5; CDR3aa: ATSDYRLTQY
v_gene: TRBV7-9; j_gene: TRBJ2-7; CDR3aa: ASSPGQGLDEQY
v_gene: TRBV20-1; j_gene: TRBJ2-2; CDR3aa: SALDTGELF
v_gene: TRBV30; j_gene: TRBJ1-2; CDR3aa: AWREQGGYGYT
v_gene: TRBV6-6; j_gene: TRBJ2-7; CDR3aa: ASSYLGQGASYEQY
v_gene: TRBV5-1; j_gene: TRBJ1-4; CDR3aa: ASSFSQPTNEKLF
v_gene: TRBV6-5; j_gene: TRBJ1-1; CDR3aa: ASSYVAGMDTEAF